Included here is one T cell receptor (beta chain) sequence, with context. The target antigen is unknown. Trimming removed 5 bases from V and 0 bases from J, with 11 bases in between. Germline V gene sequence: CDR1 SEHNR, CDR2 FQNEAQ (reference sequence). The CDR3 contains 15 residues. Naive CD8 cells were CD45RO-negative, positively selected for CCR7, excluding terminally differentiated effector memory CD45RA+ cells. This specimen belongs to a study of shared clonotypes between healthy human individuals. Study overall: For every donor, three CD4 naive, three CD4 memory, two CD8 naive and one CD8 memory plates were used.

Study-wide results and limits: It was observed that 4% to 6% of naive CD4 clonotypes were shared across a handful of donors. Estimated richness values were generally larger in naive subsets than in memory subsets.

Profiling relied on immunoSEQ multiplex PCR, and the TCRdb table lists in-frame clones only, not all of them. The sample lists millions of clones, roughly 94% occurring once. This TCR was recovered from a young man in good health. The rearrangement uses TRBV7-9 and TRBJ2-1; possibly TRBD2 for D (5 bases). Input material: naive CD8+ T cells sorted from blood. DNA of the CDR3: TGTGCCAGCAGCGGAAGCGGCGCCTCCTACAATGAGCAGTTCTTC. It translates to CASSGSGASYNEQFF. The variable domain in full, with the rest retrieved from reference TRBV7-9 and TRBJ2-1, is DTGVSQNPRHKITKRGQNVTFRCDPISEHNRLYWYRQTLGQGPEFLTYFQNEAQLEKSRLLSDRFSAERPKGSFSTLEIQRTEQGDSAMYLCASSGSGASYNEQFFGPGTRLTVL.